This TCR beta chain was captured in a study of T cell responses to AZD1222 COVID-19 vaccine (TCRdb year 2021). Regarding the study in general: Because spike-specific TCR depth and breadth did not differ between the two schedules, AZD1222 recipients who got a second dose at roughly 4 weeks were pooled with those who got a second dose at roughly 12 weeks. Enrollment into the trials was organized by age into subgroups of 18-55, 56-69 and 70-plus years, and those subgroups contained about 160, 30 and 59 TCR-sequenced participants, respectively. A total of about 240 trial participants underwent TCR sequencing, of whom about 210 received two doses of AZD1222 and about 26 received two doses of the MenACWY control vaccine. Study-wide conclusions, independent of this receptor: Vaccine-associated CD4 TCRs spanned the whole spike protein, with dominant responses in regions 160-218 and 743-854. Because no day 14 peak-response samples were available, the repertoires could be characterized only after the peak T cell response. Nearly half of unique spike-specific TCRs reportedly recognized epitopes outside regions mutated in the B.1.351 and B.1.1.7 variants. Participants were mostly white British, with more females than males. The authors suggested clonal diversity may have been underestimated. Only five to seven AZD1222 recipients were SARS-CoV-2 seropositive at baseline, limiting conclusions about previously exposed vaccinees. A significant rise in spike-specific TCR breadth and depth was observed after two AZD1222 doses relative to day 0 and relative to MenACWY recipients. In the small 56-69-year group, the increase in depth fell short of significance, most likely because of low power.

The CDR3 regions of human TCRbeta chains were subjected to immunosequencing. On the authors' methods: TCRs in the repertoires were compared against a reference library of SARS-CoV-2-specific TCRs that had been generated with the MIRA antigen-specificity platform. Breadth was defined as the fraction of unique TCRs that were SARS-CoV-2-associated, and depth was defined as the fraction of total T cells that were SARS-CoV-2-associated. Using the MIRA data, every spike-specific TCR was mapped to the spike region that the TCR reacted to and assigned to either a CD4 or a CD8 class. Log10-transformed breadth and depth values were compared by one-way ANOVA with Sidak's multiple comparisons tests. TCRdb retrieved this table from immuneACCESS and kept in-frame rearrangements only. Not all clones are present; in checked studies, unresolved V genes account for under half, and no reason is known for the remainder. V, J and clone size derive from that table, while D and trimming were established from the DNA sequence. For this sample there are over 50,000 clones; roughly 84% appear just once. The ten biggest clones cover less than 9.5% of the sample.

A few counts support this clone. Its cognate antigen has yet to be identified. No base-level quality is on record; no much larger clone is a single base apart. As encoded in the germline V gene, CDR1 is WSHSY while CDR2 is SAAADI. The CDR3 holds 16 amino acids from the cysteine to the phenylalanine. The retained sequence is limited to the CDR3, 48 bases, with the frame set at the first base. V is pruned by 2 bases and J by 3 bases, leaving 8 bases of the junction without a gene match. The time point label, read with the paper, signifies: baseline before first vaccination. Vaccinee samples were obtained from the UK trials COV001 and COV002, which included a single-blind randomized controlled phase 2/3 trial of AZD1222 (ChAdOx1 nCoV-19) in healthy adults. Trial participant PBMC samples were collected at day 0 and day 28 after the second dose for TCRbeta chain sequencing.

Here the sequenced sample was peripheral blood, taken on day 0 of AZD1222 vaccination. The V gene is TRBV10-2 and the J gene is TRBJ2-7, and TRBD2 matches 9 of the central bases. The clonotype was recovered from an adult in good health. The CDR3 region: CASSEGRLAGHYEQYF. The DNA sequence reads TGCGCCAGCAGTGAGGGTCGGCTAGCGGGGCACTACGAGCAGTACTTC.